This is a list of T cell receptor beta chains from one sample in a study of T cell changes during pregnancy in multiple sclerosis. Clones were read by immunoSEQ multiplex PCR, and TCRdb kept only the in-frame ones, dropping some. The profile shows tens of thousands of clones, 75% to 90% of them singletons. Specimen: peripheral blood, collected before pregnancy. Receptor source: a female donor with multiple sclerosis, enrolled in a pregnancy study. The CDR3 runs from the conserved cysteine through the conserved F or W. The D gene is left open where the match is weak. Some rows have no size entry. The others give once, few or many, or a class for an expanded clone.

TRBD1	-	TRBV19	TRBJ1-1	TGTGCCAGTAGTAGACTCCGGGACAGAAGGTCCAGGAACACTGAAGCTTTCTTT	CASSRLRDRRSRNTEAFF
-	-	TRBV25-1	TRBJ1-2	TGTGCCAGCAGTTTTCCGGGAGGGGGCTACACCTTC	CASSFPGGGYTF
-	few	TRBV29-1	TRBJ2-7	TGCAGCGTTGAAGCCGGCTACGAGCAGTACTTC	CSVEAGYEQYF
-	-	TRBV7-2	TRBJ2-7	TGTGCCAGCAGCCAAGACGCGGGGCCCTACGAGCAGTACTTC	CASSQDAGPYEQYF
-	-	TRBV4-1	TRBJ2-7	TGCGCCAGCAGCAAAGAAACAGGCTACGAGCAGTACTTC	CASSKETGYEQYF
-	-	TRBV30	TRBJ2-3	TGTGCCTGGATGGCAGACACAGATACGCAGTATTTT	CAWMADTDTQYF
-	once	TRBV2	TRBJ2-4	TGTGCCAGCAGATTCGACAGAGCGCTAGCCAAAAACATTCAGTACTTC	CASRFDRALAKNIQYF
-	-	TRBV13	TRBJ1-5	TGTGCCAGCAGCTTAGGCAGGGGAGGCAATCAGCCCCAGCATTTT	CASSLGRGGNQPQHF
-	-	TRBV6-1	TRBJ1-1	TGTGCCAGTCGGGGGGCAGGGGCCCTGTGGACTGAAGCTTTCTTT	CASRGAGALWTEAFF
-	once	TRBV6-5	TRBJ1-4	TGTGCCAGCAAAACCAGGGGAGGGAATGAAAAACTGTTTTTT	CASKTRGGNEKLFF
TRBD1	-	TRBV11-3	TRBJ1-5	TGTGCCAGCAGGGCCCTATCTCCGGGACAGGGTCCGGGGCCCCAGCATTTT	CASRALSPGQGPGPQHF
-	-	TRBV15	TRBJ2-3	TGTGCCACCAGCAGAGTACTCCTCACAGATACGCAGTATTTT	CATSRVLLTDTQYF
-	-	TRBV12-5	TRBJ1-1	TGTGCTAGTGGTTTGGTACTATCGGGGACACCCTACACTGAAGCTTTCTTT	CASGLVLSGTPYTEAFF
TRBD2	once	TRBV5-8	TRBJ2-3	TGTGCCAGCGCCAAAAGGGGCGGGAGTTCGGCAGATACGCAGTATTTT	CASAKRGGSSADTQYF
TRBD1	-	TRBV18	TRBJ1-2	TGTGCCAGCTCACCAACCACACGACAGGGACTGGGCTACACCTTC	CASSPTTRQGLGYTF
TRBD2	-	TRBV4-1	TRBJ2-7	TGCGCCAGCAGCCACCTTGAGGCTAGCGGGGGGGAGCAGTACTTC	CASSHLEASGGEQYF
TRBD2	once	TRBV9	TRBJ2-7	TGTGCCAGCAGCGTAGCGGGGGGGGAGTCCTACGAGCAGTACTTC	CASSVAGGESYEQYF
TRBD2	-	TRBV7-3	TRBJ2-3	TGTGCCAGCAGCTCCAGACTAGCGGACACAGATACGCAGTATTTT	CASSSRLADTDTQYF
TRBD1	-	TRBV9	TRBJ1-1	TGTGCCAGCAGCGCAGATCTACAGGGGGCATGGACTGAAGCTTTCTTT	CASSADLQGAWTEAFF
-	-	TRBV5-1	TRBJ2-3	TGCGCCAGCAGCTTGGTTATGACAGATACGCAGTATTTT	CASSLVMTDTQYF
-	-	TRBV25-1	TRBJ2-3	TGTGCCAGCAGTGGAACAGGGATAGATACGCAGTATTTT	CASSGTGIDTQYF
-	-	TRBV7-8	TRBJ2-1	TGTGCCAGCAGCTTCGGGAACGGACCTCCCTCCTACAATGAGCAGTTCTTC	CASSFGNGPPSYNEQFF
-	-	TRBV30	TRBJ2-5	TGTGCCTGGAGCCTAAAAGAGACCCAGTACTTC	CAWSLKETQYF
TRBD1	-	TRBV7-2	TRBJ1-5	TGTGCCAGCAGCTTTACAGGGGGTCAGCCCCAGCATTTT	CASSFTGGQPQHF
-	-	TRBV5-5	TRBJ2-7	TGTGCCAGCAGCTGGCTCTACGAGCAGTACTTC	CASSWLYEQYF
-	once	TRBV28	TRBJ2-6	TGTGCCAGCAGTTTACACAGGGCCTTAGGTGGTAGTGGGGCCAACGTCCTGACTTTC	CASSLHRALGGSGANVLTF
-	-	TRBV29-1	TRBJ2-5	TGCAGCGTTGGGGCTAGCGTCGGGGAGACCCAGTACTTC	CSVGASVGETQYF
-	-	TRBV4-3	TRBJ2-2	TGCGCCAGCAGCCAAGAGGGTCCGGGTAGAACGAACACCGGGGAGCTGTTTTTT	CASSQEGPGRTNTGELFF
-	-	TRBV11-3	TRBJ2-2	TGTGCCAGCAGCCTTTTTGGCGGGGCCGGGGAGCTGTTTTTT	CASSLFGGAGELFF
-	-	TRBV7-9	TRBJ2-7	TGTGCCAGCAGCTCCAGCGGACCACCCTACGAGCAGTACTTC	CASSSSGPPYEQYF
TRBD1	-	TRBV19	TRBJ1-1	TGTGCCAGTAGTATCCAGGGGGCTATAGCTGAAGCTTTCTTT	CASSIQGAIAEAFF
TRBD2	-	TRBV4-3	TRBJ2-2	TGCGCCAGCAGCCAAGATACGGGGGGCGGGGAGCTGTTTTTT	CASSQDTGGGELFF
-	-	TRBV5-4	TRBJ2-7	TGTGCCAGCAGCTCCCGGACAGTGCACGAGCAGTACTTC	CASSSRTVHEQYF
TRBD1	-	TRBV27	TRBJ2-7	TGTGCCAGCAGGCCTGCCTCGGCGGACAGGGGTGACGAGCAGTACTTC	CASRPASADRGDEQYF